These 27 T cell receptor beta chains were sequenced from one sample in a study of technical replicates of blood from several donors. Clones were read by immunoSEQ multiplex PCR, and TCRdb kept only the in-frame ones, dropping some. The sample lists tens of thousands of clones; approximately 96% were seen once. Source material: T cells isolated from PBMCs. The receptors were gathered from a human donor in good health.

CDR3 protein: CASSLSEQYF. CDR3 sequence (DNA): TGTGCCAGCAGCTTGAGCGAGCAGTACTTC. The rearrangement links TRBV7-9 to TRBJ2-7; D not certain. The CDR3 spans 10 residues. The V and J ends lost 3 bases and 6 bases respectively, with 3 bases between them. Germline V gene data show CDR1 as SEHNR and CDR2 as FQNEAQ (reference sequence).

V gene TRBV6-1 combines with J gene TRBJ2-1; no clear D. V was cut by 6 bases and J by 7 bases, with 19 bases left in between. CDR3 length: 15 residues. Germline assignment: CDR1 MNHNS and CDR2 SASEGT. The chain's CDR3 is CASRRPSLDGNEQFF. CDR3 coding DNA: TGTGCCAGCAGGAGGCCCTCCCTAGACGGGAATGAGCAGTTCTTC.

The chain carries TRBV19 and TRBJ2-7, with 7 bases that match TRBD1. Germline V lookup: CDR1 LNHDA, CDR2 SQIVND (reference sequence). CDR3 length: 15 residues. J was trimmed by 6 bases and V by 7 bases; bases with no gene match: 15. The CDR3 nucleotides are TGTGCCAGTACCAACCAACAGGGGCGAGGGACCGAGCAGTACTTC. It codes for CASTNQQGRGTEQYF.

V usage is TRBV6-4 and J usage is TRBJ2-1; 11 positions match TRBD2. The V gene's germline CDR1 is MRHNA and CDR2 SNTAGT. This CDR3 comprises 14 residues. Trimming cost V 6 bases and J 9 bases; bases outside gene matches: 7. This CDR3 is CASSLLAGESEQFF. The CDR3 DNA follows: TGTGCCAGCAGCCTACTAGCGGGAGAATCTGAGCAGTTCTTC.

The J gene is TRBJ1-2, the V gene TRBV6-6; 9 nucleotides line up with TRBD1. The ends lost 8 bases at V and 0 bases at J; junction bases unmatched: 10. Per the germline V gene, CDR1 is MNHNY and CDR2 is SVGAGI (reference sequence). The CDR3 is 16 residues long. The chain's CDR3 is CASDHRGRKANYGYTF. CDR3 DNA sequence: TGTGCCAGCGATCACAGGGGGCGTAAGGCTAACTATGGCTACACCTTC.

This clone was seen only once. The chain recombines TRBV10-3 with TRBJ2-7, with D tentatively TRBD2 (7 bases). V lost 9 bases and J 1 base, leaving 10 bases between the germline ends. The CDR3 is 12 residues long. Per the germline V gene, CDR1 is ENHRY and CDR2 is SYGVKD. CDR3 in amino acids: CAIRGGSYEQYF. The CDR3 nucleotides are TGTGCCATTAGGGGGGGATCCTACGAGCAGTACTTC.

This rearrangement joins TRBV7-9 to TRBJ2-1; D gene unclear. Looked up from germline, CDR1 is SEHNR and CDR2 is FQNEAQ (reference sequence). The CDR3 contains 15 residues. The V gene lost 6 bases and the J gene lost 2 bases, with 14 bases spanning the gap. The CDR3 loop reads CASRTNRRAYNEQFF. The CDR3, as DNA: TGTGCCAGCAGGACAAATCGTAGAGCCTACAATGAGCAGTTCTTC.

The chain employs TRBV6-5 and TRBJ2-6, with D unclear. Per the germline V gene, CDR1 is MNHEY and CDR2 is SVGAGI. The CDR3 consists of 15 residues. The V gene lost 6 bases and the J gene lost 0 bases, with 9 bases spanning the gap. The CDR3 here is CASRPDTSGANVLTF. The CDR3 DNA is TGTGCCAGCAGACCTGACACCTCTGGGGCCAACGTCCTGACTTTC.

V gene TRBV7-9 combines with J gene TRBJ1-5; the match to TRBD1 covers 8 bases. V was pared by 3 bases and J by 2 bases, with 3 bases of the junction left unmatched. Germline CDR1 SEHNR, CDR2 FQNEAQ (reference sequence). The CDR3 sequence is 15 residues long. The CDR3: CASSLTTGGNQPQHF. CDR3 in DNA: TGTGCCAGCAGCTTGACGACAGGGGGCAATCAGCCCCAGCATTTT.

A single count supports this clone. The chain recombines TRBV7-8 with TRBJ1-5, with D unclear. Trimming removed 1 base from V and 6 bases from J, with 16 bases in between. The germline CDR1 and CDR2 sequences are SGHVS and FQNEAQ. This CDR3 is 16 amino acids long. In DNA, the CDR3 is TGTGCCAGCAGCTTAGAGCACAGTTCATTGAGTCAGCCCCAGCATTTT. It encodes CASSLEHSSLSQPQHF. Full variable domain (remainder filled in from reference TRBV7-8 and TRBJ1-5): GAGVSQSPRYKVAKRGQDVALRCDPISGHVSLFWYQQALGQGPEFLTYFQNEAQLDKSGLPSDRFFAERPEGSVSTLKIQRTQQEDSAVYLCASSLEHSSLSQPQHFGDGTRLSIL.

This chain joins TRBV7-2 and TRBJ2-7, with 7 bases that match TRBD2. CDR3 length: 16 amino acids. Germline V gene lookup returns CDR1 SGHTA and CDR2 FQGNSA. J gave up 3 bases and V 5 bases, and 13 bases lay outside the gene matches. In DNA, the CDR3 is TGTGCCAGCAGCGCGCATAGCGGGTCTTACCTCTACGAGCAGTACTTC. It yields the protein CASSAHSGSYLYEQYF.

The chain joins TRBV19 to TRBJ1-5, with D possibly matching TRBD1 (6 bases). The germline V gene encodes CDR1 LNHDA and CDR2 SQIVND (reference sequence). This CDR3 region has 14 residues. V lost 6 bases to trimming and J lost 7 bases, with 16 bases between them. CDR3 sequence (DNA): TGTGCCAGTAGCCACGACAGGAGAGGACAGCCCCAGCATTTT. It is translated as CASSHDRRGQPQHF. The full variable domain, completed using reference TRBV19 and TRBJ1-5, is DGGITQSPKYLFRKEGQNVTLSCEQNLNHDAMYWYRQDPGQGLRLIYYSQIVNDFQKGDIAEGYSVSREKKESFPLTVTSAQKNPTAFYLCASSHDRRGQPQHFGDGTRLSIL.

The chain links TRBV5-1 to TRBJ2-5, with 7 nucleotides matching TRBD1. The CDR3 has 13 amino acids. The J segment lost 2 bases and the V segment lost 2 bases, leaving 0 bases of the junction unmatched. Germline lookup yields CDR1 SGHRS and CDR2 YFSETQ. The chain's CDR3 is CASSLQGQETQYF. The CDR3 bases are TGCGCCAGCAGCTTACAGGGGCAAGAGACCCAGTACTTC.

J is TRBJ1-1 and V is TRBV5-4; D not certain. This CDR3 has 12 residues. Looked up from germline, CDR1 is SGHNT and CDR2 is YYREEE (reference sequence). The V gene lost 7 bases and the J gene lost 1 base, with 8 bases spanning the gap. The CDR3 bases are TGTGCCAGCCTCGACAAGAACACTGAAGCTTTCTTT. It specifies CASLDKNTEAFF.

The chain carries TRBV9 and TRBJ2-1; no clear D. This CDR3 has 12 residues. Trimming took off 0 bases at V and 6 bases at J, with 4 bases between the two ends. Germline loops: CDR1 SGDLS, CDR2 YYNGEE. This CDR3 reads CASSVDGNEQFF. CDR3 coding DNA: TGTGCCAGCAGCGTAGACGGCAATGAGCAGTTCTTC.

The rearrangement uses TRBV4-1 and TRBJ2-2; 10 nucleotides agree with TRBD1. The ends lost 4 bases at V and 4 bases at J; junction bases unmatched: 3. Germline V gene data show CDR1 as MGHRA and CDR2 as YSYEKL. CDR3 length equals 15 residues. For the CDR3, the DNA is TGCGCCAGCAGCCTCGACAGGGGGCGCACCGGGGAGCTGTTTTTT. This sequence encodes CASSLDRGRTGELFF.

The V call is TRBV13, the J call TRBJ1-2, with D possibly TRBD1 on 5 matching bases. Germline V gene data show CDR1 as PRHDT and CDR2 as FYEKMQ (reference sequence). V was cut by 5 bases and J by 5 bases, with 12 bases left in between. This CDR3 has 13 residues. In nucleotides, the CDR3 is TGTGCCAGCAGCCCCCGGGGGTGGTATGGCTACACCTTC. It is translated as CASSPRGWYGYTF.

The chain is built from TRBV5-6 and TRBJ2-2, with 12 nucleotides matching TRBD2. Germline lookup yields CDR1 SGHDT and CDR2 YYEEEE. The CDR3 spans 16 residues. With V trimmed by 0 bases and J by 6 bases, 3 bases remained unmatched. DNA for the CDR3: TGTGCCAGCAGCTTGGGACTAGCGGGAGATGCCGGGGAGCTGTTTTTT. Translation: CASSLGLAGDAGELFF. Looking up the rest from reference TRBV5-6 and TRBJ2-2 gives the full variable domain: DAGVTQSPTHLIKTRGQQVTLRCSPKSGHDTVSWYQQALGQGPQFIFQYYEEEERQRGNFPDRFSGHQFPNYSSELNVNALLLGDSALYLCASSLGLAGDAGELFFGEGSRLTVL.

The gene calls are TRBV4-3 and TRBJ2-4, with a weak D call TRBD2 (5 bases). V was pared by 6 bases and J by 0 bases, with 15 bases between. Looked up from germline, CDR1 is LGHNA and CDR2 is YSLEER. This CDR3 comprises 16 residues. CDR3 amino acids: CASSLGLPLAKNIQYF. CDR3 sequence (DNA): TGCGCCAGCAGTTTAGGACTGCCCCTAGCCAAAAACATTCAGTACTTC.

This rearrangement joins TRBV25-1 to TRBJ1-2; TRBD1 matches 7 bases. J was trimmed by 0 bases and V by 3 bases; bases with no gene match: 7. Germline loops: CDR1 MGHDK, CDR2 SYGVNS. The CDR3 sequence is 16 residues long. CDR3 DNA sequence: TGTGCCAGCAGTGACCGTTATACAGGGGCTAACTATGGCTACACCTTC. It codes for CASSDRYTGANYGYTF.

The chain is built from TRBV2 and TRBJ2-3, with TRBD2 matching 12 bases. Looked up from germline, CDR1 is SNHLY and CDR2 is FYNNEI. The CDR3 extends over 15 amino acids. V gave up 2 bases and J gave up 6 bases; unmatched junction bases: 3. The CDR3 reads CASSELAGGPDTQYF. CDR3 DNA sequence: TGTGCCAGCAGTGAACTAGCGGGAGGGCCGGATACGCAGTATTTT.

The chain employs TRBV4-3 and TRBJ2-7, with 7 positions matching TRBD1. J was trimmed by 4 bases and V by 3 bases; bases with no gene match: 6. The germline CDR1 and CDR2 sequences are LGHNA and YSLEER. The CDR3 is made up of 14 amino acids. The CDR3 DNA reads as TGCGCCAGCAGCCAGATGGACAGGAGTTACGAGCAGTACTTC. This codes for CASSQMDRSYEQYF.

V and J are TRBV7-8 and TRBJ2-6; D is undetermined. Germline V gene data show CDR1 as SGHVS and CDR2 as FQNEAQ. V was pared by 1 base and J by 4 bases, with 8 bases between. There are 15 residues in the CDR3. CDR3 region: CASSLGASGANVLTF. CDR3 DNA sequence: TGTGCCAGCAGCTTAGGGGCCTCCGGGGCCAACGTCCTGACTTTC.

The chain links TRBV29-1 to TRBJ2-7; D might be TRBD1 (5 bases). CDR3 size: 14 residues. V was cut by 4 bases and J by 3 bases, with 16 bases left in between. From germline, CDR1 is SQVTM and CDR2 ANQGSEA. CDR3 amino acids: CSVGGARTYYEQYF. The DNA of the CDR3 is TGCAGCGTTGGTGGGGCTAGAACATACTACGAGCAGTACTTC.

V usage is TRBV28 and J usage is TRBJ1-1; 8 positions agree with TRBD1. The ends lost 6 bases at V and 7 bases at J; junction bases unmatched: 4. CDR1 MDHEN and CDR2 SYDVKM come from the germline V gene. The CDR3 contains 12 residues. CDR3 sequence reads: CASSLGQGEAFF. CDR3 nucleotide sequence: TGTGCCAGCAGCTTAGGACAGGGTGAAGCTTTCTTT.

The rearrangement uses TRBV6-5 and TRBJ2-5, with TRBD1 matching over 8 bases. V trimming: 5 bases; J trimming: 2 bases; junction bases outside the gene matches: 4. The length of the CDR3 is 14 residues. Germline V gene data show CDR1 as MNHEY and CDR2 as SVGAGI. The CDR3 DNA is TGTGCCAGCAGTCCGGACAGGGCTCAAGAGACCCAGTACTTC. Translation: CASSPDRAQETQYF.

This CDR3 reads CASSYAVSNEKLFF. CDR3 DNA: TGTGCCAGCAGTTACGCGGTCAGTAATGAAAAACTGTTTTTT. This chain links TRBV6-5 with TRBJ1-4; no firm D call. CDR1 is MNHEY and CDR2 is SVGAGI in the germline V gene. This CDR3 comprises 14 residues. The germline V and J ends were trimmed by 2 bases and 4 bases, with 8 bases remaining between them.